The source of this TCR beta chain is a study of blood T cell repertoires in COVID-19. About the study: Acute and convalescent COVID-19 samples came from the United States, Italy and Spain.

TCRdb's table, derived via immunoSEQ multiplex PCR, lists solely in-frame clones and lacks some. The table has around 200,000 clones, 75% to 90% seen once. The receptor's source is a woman between 40 and 55 years old with acute or convalescent COVID-19. The sample consisted of peripheral blood.

The CDR3 DNA follows: TGTGCCTGGGGGACAGGGAACTCTGGAAACACCATATATTTT. Encoded protein: CAWGTGNSGNTIYF. This chain links TRBV30 with TRBJ1-3; 9 bases line up with TRBD1. This CDR3 has 14 amino acids. The junction had 2 bases not matched to a gene; V was cut back by 5 bases and J by 0 bases. Germline values: CDR1 GTSNPN, CDR2 SVGIG (reference sequence). The whole variable domain, filled in from reference TRBV30 and TRBJ1-3, reads SQTIHQWPATLVQPVGSPLSLECTVEGTSNPNLYWYRQAAGRGLQLLFYSVGIGQISSEVPQNLSASRPQDRQFILSSKKLLLSDSGFYLCAWGTGNSGNTIYFGEGSWLTVV.